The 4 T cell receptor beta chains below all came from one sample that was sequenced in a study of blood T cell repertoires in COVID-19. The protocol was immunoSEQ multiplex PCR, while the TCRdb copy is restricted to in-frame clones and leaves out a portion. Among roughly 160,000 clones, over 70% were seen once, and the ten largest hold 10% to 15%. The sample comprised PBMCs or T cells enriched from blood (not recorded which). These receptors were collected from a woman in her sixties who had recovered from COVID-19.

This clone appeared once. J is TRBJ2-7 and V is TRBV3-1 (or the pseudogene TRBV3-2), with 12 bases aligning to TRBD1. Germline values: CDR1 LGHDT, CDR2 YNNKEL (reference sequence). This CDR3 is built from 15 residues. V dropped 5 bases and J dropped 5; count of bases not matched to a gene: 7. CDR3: CASSFFRDRGHEQYF. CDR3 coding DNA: TGTGCCAGCAGCTTCTTCCGGGACAGGGGGCACGAGCAGTACTTC.

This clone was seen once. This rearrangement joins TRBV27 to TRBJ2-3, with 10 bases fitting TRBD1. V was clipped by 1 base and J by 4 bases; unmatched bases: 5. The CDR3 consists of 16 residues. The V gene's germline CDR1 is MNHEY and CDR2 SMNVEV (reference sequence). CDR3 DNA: TGTGCCAGCAGTTTATTAGGGACAGGGGTCGCAGATACGCAGTATTTT. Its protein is CASSLLGTGVADTQYF.

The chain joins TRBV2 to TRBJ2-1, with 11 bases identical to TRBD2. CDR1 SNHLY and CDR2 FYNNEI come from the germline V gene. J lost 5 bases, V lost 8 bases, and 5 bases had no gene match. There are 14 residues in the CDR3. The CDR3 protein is CASEATSGNNEQFF. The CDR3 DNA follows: TGTGCCAGCGAGGCGACTAGCGGGAACAATGAGCAGTTCTTC. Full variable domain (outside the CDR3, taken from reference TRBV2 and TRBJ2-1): EPEVTQTPSHQVTQMGQEVILRCVPISNHLYFYWYRQILGQKVEFLVSFYNNEISEKSEIFDDQFSVERPDGSNFTLKIRSTKLEDSAMYFCASEATSGNNEQFFGPGTRLTVL.

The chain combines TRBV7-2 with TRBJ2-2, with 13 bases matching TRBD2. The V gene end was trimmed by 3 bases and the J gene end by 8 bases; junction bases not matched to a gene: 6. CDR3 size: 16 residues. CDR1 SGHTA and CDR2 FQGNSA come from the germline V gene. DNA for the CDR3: TGTGCCAGCAGCTTCCGTGGGACTAGCGGGGCGGGGGAGCTGTTTTTT. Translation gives CASSFRGTSGAGELFF.